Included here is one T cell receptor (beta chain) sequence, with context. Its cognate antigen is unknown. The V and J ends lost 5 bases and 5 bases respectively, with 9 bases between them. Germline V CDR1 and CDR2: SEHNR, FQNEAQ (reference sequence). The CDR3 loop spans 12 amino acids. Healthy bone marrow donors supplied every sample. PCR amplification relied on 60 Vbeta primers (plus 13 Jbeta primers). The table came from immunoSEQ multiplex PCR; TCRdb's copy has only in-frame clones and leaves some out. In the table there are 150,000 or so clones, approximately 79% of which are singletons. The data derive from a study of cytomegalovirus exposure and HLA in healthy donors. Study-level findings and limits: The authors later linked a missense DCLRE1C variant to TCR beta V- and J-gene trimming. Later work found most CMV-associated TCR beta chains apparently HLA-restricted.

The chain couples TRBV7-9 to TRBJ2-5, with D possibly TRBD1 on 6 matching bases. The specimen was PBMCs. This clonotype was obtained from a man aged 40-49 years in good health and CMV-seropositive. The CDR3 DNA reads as TGTGCCAGCAGCCTCAGGGGTGAGACCCAGTACTTC. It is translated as CASSLRGETQYF.